Listed below are T cell receptor beta chains from one sample, sequenced in a study of CD8 T cells in ankylosing spondylitis. Via MiXCR, TCRdb re-called the 5' RACE reads, giving one row per CDR3 protein. Found here are 200,000 to 250,000 distinct CDR3 sequences, 20% to 30% of them singletons; the top ten hold 5% to 8%. Sequenced input: blood, either unsorted or a sorted T cell fraction (not recorded which). All receptors derive from a male donor with ankylosing spondylitis or in good health (not recorded which). Both conserved end residues are part of each CDR3. The order of the fields is V gene, clone size, J gene, D gene, CDR3 DNA, CDR3 protein. D genes are given only for firm matches. Clone size is given for some rows only: seen once, a few or many times, or a class if the clone is expanded.

>TRBV6-1|NA|TRBJ2-7|TRBD1
TGTGCCAGCAGAGGGACAGGGAGATTCTACGAGCAGTACTTC
CASRGTGRFYEQYF
>TRBV29-1|NA|TRBJ2-5|TRBD1
TGCAGCGTTTCCAGGACAGGGATGGAGGAGACCCAGTACTTC
CSVSRTGMEETQYF
>TRBV6-1|many|TRBJ2-3|NA
TGTGCCAGCAGTGCTCGGACGGAAGGCACAGATACGCAGTATTTT
CASSARTEGTDTQYF
>TRBV24-1|NA|TRBJ2-1|TRBD2
TGTGCCACCAGTGACCCTAGCGGGAGGGGGGGAAATGAGCAGTTCTTC
CATSDPSGRGGNEQFF
>TRBV5-5|few|TRBJ1-1|NA
TGTGCCAGCAGCTTTGGAGTCGAGGCGGGTGAAGCTTTCTTT
CASSFGVEAGEAFF
>TRBV12-3/TRBV12-4|few|TRBJ2-3|TRBD2
TGTGCCAGCAAGCTTCTAGCGGCCACAGATACGCAGTATTTT
CASKLLAATDTQYF
>TRBV27|many|TRBJ2-7|TRBD1
TGTGCCAGCAGTCCCGGGACAGGGGGCTACGAGCAGTACTTC
CASSPGTGGYEQYF
>TRBV20-1|NA|TRBJ2-3|NA
TGCAGTGCTAGAGAAATAACAGGGATCGGCACAGATACGCAGTATTTT
CSAREITGIGTDTQYF
>TRBV5-4|NA|TRBJ2-5|NA
TGTGCCAGCAAAACCCTTCAGGTCGACCAAGAGACCCAGTACTTC
CASKTLQVDQETQYF
>TRBV29-1|many|TRBJ1-4|NA
TGCAGCGTCGAGGGGGGTGATGAAAAACTGTTTTTT
CSVEGGDEKLFF
>TRBV6-1|many|TRBJ2-2|NA
TGTGCCAGCAGTGAAATTTTGAACACCGGGGAGCTGTTTTTT
CASSEILNTGELFF
>TRBV20-1|NA|TRBJ2-1|TRBD1
TGCAGTGCTAGAGATAGAAGGGGGCGATTCAATGAGCAGTTCTTC
CSARDRRGRFNEQFF
>TRBV20-1|NA|TRBJ1-5|NA
TGCAGTGCTAGAGATCCTCTGGTAGAAAATAGCAATCAGCCCCAGCATTTT
CSARDPLVENSNQPQHF
>TRBV7-7|many|TRBJ2-1|NA
TGTGCTAGCAGCTTGGTGAGGGGTTATGAGCAGTTCTTC
CASSLVRGYEQFF
>TRBV7-6|NA|TRBJ2-1|TRBD1
TGTGCCAGCAGCCGAGCGGGGGGACAGGGGGTCTATGAGCAGTTCTTC
CASSRAGGQGVYEQFF
>TRBV12-3/TRBV12-4|many|TRBJ1-2|NA
TGTGCCAGCAGTTTTGCGGGGAGAGGCTACACCTTC
CASSFAGRGYTF
>TRBV5-1|NA|TRBJ1-4|NA
TGCGCCAGCAGCTTCGGGGGGAGTATGGGTGAAAAACTGTTTTTT
CASSFGGSMGEKLFF
>TRBV28|many|TRBJ2-7|NA
TGTGCCAGCAGGCGGGGCAACTCCTACGAGCAGTACTTC
CASRRGNSYEQYF
>TRBV5-1|many|TRBJ1-1|TRBD1
TGCGCCAGCAGCTTGGCTGACAGGGAGGGGGAAGCTTTCTTT
CASSLADREGEAFF
>TRBV25-1|NA|TRBJ1-1|NA
TGTGCCAGCAGTGAATTCGGCCGGGGGGCCACTGAAGCTTTCTTT
CASSEFGRGATEAFF
>TRBV20-1|few|TRBJ2-7|NA
TGCAGTGCTAGCCCCCAGGGTCCCGAGCAGTACTTC
CSASPQGPEQYF
>TRBV29-1|many|TRBJ2-1|TRBD2
TGCAGCGTTTACTTACCGGGACTAGCGGGCAATGAGCAGTTCTTC
CSVYLPGLAGNEQFF
>TRBV12-3/TRBV12-4|NA|TRBJ2-5|NA
TGTGCCAGCAGGATGACAGGCGGTCAGCCCCAGTACTTC
CASRMTGGQPQYF
>TRBV24-1|NA|TRBJ1-1|NA
TGTGCCACCAGTGGGACCACAGCTGAAGCTTTCTTT
CATSGTTAEAFF
>TRBV2|few|TRBJ2-5|NA
TGTGCCAGCACGCTGGACAGTCAAGAGACCCAGTACTTC
CASTLDSQETQYF
>TRBV12-3/TRBV12-4|many|TRBJ1-2|NA
TGTGCCAGCAGTTTAGGGCCGTATGGCTACACCTTC
CASSLGPYGYTF
>TRBV6-1|NA|TRBJ1-1|NA
TGTGCCAGCTGCTGGGGCACCTTGGACACTGAAGCTTTCTTT
CASCWGTLDTEAFF
>TRBV12-3/TRBV12-4|many|TRBJ2-2|TRBD2
TGTGCCAGCACCATGGGACTAGTCACCGGGGAGCTGTTTTTT
CASTMGLVTGELFF
>TRBV28|NA|TRBJ2-1|NA
TGTGCCAGCATGGCGCCATACAATGAGCAGTTCTTC
CASMAPYNEQFF
>TRBV10-3|NA|TRBJ2-1|TRBD2
TGTGCCATCAGTGGGGGACTAGCGGTTTACAATGAGCAGTTCTTC
CAISGGLAVYNEQFF
>TRBV7-3|few|TRBJ2-3|TRBD1
TGTGCCAGCAGCTTAGGACAGGGTTTCACAGATACGCAGTATTTT
CASSLGQGFTDTQYF
>TRBV10-2|many|TRBJ1-2|NA
TGCGCCAGCAGTGAAAGGATCACAGGACCCTATGGCTACACCTTC
CASSERITGPYGYTF
>TRBV20-1|NA|TRBJ1-2|NA
TGCAGTGCTAGAGATAGGCGGGGGTCGCTGGTCGGCTACACCTTC
CSARDRRGSLVGYTF
>TRBV7-3|NA|TRBJ2-7|TRBD2
TGTGCCAGCAGCGCTCCAATCCGTTGGAGCGGGAGTCTAGGCGAGCAGTACTTC
CASSAPIRWSGSLGEQYF
>TRBV11-1|few|TRBJ2-3|TRBD2
TGTGCCAGCAGCACAAGGACTAGCGGGAGCCCCGATACGCAGTATTTT
CASSTRTSGSPDTQYF
>TRBV29-1|NA|TRBJ2-2|TRBD1
TGCAGCGTTGGAGGGGGCGGCGGCGGGGAGCTGTTTTTT
CSVGGGGGGELFF
>TRBV11-2|NA|TRBJ2-1|NA
TGTGCCAGCAGCTCGTTGGGGGTGGTCGATGAGCAGTTCTTC
CASSSLGVVDEQFF
>TRBV20-1|few|TRBJ1-6|NA
TGCAGTGCTGAAAGGGGTGATCCCTATAATTCACCCCTCCACTTT
CSAERGDPYNSPLHF
>TRBV6-1|many|TRBJ1-6|TRBD1
TGTGCCACCTCGGGACAGGGAAATTCACCCCTCCACTTT
CATSGQGNSPLHF
>TRBV7-2|few|TRBJ2-7|NA
TGTGCCAGCAGCTTAGGGAACTACGCCACTAGGTCCTACGAGCAGTACTTC
CASSLGNYATRSYEQYF
>TRBV12-3/TRBV12-4|many|TRBJ2-7|TRBD2
TGTGCCAGCACCTATAGCGGGAGGGCCGTCGACGAGCAGTACTTC
CASTYSGRAVDEQYF
>TRBV7-2|many|TRBJ2-3|NA
TGTGCCAGCAGCTTAAGGGGCTATACGCAGTATTTT
CASSLRGYTQYF
>TRBV12-3/TRBV12-4|many|TRBJ2-1|NA
TGTGCCAGCAGCGTGACCCGGGTGAGCTACAATGAGCAGTTCTTC
CASSVTRVSYNEQFF
>TRBV29-1|NA|TRBJ1-2|NA
TGCAGCGTTGAAAGGGGAATGCGGCCTAACTATGGCTACACCTTC
CSVERGMRPNYGYTF